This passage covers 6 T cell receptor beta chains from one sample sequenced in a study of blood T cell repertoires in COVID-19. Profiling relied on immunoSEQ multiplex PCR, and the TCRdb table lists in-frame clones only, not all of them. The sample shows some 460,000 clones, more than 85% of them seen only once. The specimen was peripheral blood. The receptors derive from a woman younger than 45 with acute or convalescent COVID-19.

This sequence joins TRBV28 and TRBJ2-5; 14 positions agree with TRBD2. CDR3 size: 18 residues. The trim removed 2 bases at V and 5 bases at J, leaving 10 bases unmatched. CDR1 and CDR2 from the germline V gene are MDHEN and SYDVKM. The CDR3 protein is CASSLPSGLAGDVETQYF. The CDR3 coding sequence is TGTGCCAGCAGTTTACCCTCGGGACTAGCGGGGGACGTGGAGACCCAGTACTTC.

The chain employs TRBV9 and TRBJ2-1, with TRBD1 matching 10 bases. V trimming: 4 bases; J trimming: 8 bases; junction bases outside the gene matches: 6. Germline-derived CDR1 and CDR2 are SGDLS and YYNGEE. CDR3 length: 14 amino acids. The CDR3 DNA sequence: TGTGCCAGCAGCAGAAGACAGGGGGCAGATGAGCAGTTCTTC. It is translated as CASSRRQGADEQFF.

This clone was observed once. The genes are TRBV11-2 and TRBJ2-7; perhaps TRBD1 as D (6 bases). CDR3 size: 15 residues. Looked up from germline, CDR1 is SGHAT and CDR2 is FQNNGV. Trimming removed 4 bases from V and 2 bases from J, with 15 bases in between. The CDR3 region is CASSSDSRFTYEQYF. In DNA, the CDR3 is TGTGCCAGCAGCTCGGACAGCCGATTCACCTACGAGCAGTACTTC.

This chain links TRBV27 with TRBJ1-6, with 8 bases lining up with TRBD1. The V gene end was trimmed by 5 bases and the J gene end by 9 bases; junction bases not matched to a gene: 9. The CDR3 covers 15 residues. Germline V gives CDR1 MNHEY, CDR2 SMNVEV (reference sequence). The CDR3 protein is CASSIRAGGGSPLHF. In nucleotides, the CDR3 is TGTGCCAGCAGTATTCGGGCAGGGGGCGGTTCACCCCTCCACTTT.

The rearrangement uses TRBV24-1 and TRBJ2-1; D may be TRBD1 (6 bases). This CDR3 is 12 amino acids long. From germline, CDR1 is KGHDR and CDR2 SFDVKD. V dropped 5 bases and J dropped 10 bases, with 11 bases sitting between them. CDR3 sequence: CATSGQVNEQFF. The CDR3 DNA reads TGTGCCACCAGTGGACAGGTCAACGAGCAGTTCTTC.

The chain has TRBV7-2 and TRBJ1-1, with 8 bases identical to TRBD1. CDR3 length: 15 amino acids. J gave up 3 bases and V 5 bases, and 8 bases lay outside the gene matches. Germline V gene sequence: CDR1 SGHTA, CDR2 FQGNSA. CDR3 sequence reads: CASSPWTGRDTEAFF. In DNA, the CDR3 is TGTGCCAGCAGCCCCTGGACAGGGAGAGACACTGAAGCTTTCTTT. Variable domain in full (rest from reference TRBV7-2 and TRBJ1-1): GAGVSQSPSNKVTEKGKDVELRCDPISGHTALYWYRQSLGQGLEFLIYFQGNSAPDKSGLPSDRFSAERTGGSVSTLTIQRTQQEDSAVYLCASSPWTGRDTEAFFGQGTRLTVV.